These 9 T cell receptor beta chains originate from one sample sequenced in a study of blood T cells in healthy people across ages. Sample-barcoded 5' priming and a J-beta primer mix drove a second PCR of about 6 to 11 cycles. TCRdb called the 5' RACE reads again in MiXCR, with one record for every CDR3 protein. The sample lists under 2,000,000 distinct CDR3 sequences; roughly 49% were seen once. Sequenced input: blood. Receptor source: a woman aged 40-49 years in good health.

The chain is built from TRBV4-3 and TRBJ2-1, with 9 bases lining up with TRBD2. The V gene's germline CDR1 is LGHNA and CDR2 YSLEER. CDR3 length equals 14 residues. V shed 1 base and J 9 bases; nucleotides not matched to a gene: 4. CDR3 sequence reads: CASSQGRGGGEQFF. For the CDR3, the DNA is TGCGCCAGCAGCCAAGGGCGGGGGGGCGGTGAGCAGTTCTTC.

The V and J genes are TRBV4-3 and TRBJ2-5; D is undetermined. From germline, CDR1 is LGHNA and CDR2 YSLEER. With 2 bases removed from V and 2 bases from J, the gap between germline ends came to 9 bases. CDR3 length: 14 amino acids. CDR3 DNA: TGCGCCAGCAGCCAATTCAATAAACAAGAGACCCAGTACTTC. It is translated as CASSQFNKQETQYF.

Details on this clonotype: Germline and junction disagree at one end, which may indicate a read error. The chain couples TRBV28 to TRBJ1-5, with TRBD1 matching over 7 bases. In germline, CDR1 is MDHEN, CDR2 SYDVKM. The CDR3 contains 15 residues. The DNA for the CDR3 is TGTGCCGGCAGTTTCATGGGACAGCTCAATCAGCCCCAGCATTTT. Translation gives CAGSFMGQLNQPQHF.

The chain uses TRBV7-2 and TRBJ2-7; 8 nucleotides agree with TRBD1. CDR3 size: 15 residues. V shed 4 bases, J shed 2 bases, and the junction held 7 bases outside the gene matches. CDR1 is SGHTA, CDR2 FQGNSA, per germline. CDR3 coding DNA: TGTGCCAGCAGCTCGCGACAGGGGTCCACCTACGAGCAGTACTTC. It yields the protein CASSSRQGSTYEQYF.

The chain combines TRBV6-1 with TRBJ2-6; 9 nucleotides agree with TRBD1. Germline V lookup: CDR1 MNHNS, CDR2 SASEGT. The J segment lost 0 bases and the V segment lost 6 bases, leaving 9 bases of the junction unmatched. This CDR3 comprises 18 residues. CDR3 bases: TGTGCCAGCAGGAACGGACAGGGGCTATTCTCTGGGGCCAACGTCCTGACTTTC. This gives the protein CASRNGQGLFSGANVLTF.

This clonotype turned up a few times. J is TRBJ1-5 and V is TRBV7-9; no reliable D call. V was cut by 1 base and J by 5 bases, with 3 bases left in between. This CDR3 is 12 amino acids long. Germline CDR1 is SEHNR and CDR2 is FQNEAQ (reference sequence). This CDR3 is CASSLDYQPQHF. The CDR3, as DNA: TGTGCCAGCAGCTTAGACTATCAGCCCCAGCATTTT.

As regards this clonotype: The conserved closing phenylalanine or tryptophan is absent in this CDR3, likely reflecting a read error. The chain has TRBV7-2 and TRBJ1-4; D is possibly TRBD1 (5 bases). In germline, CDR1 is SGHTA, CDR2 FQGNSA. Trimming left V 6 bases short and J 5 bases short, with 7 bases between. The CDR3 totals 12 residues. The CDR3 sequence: CASREGNEKLFY. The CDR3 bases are TGTGCCAGCAGAGAGGGGAATGAAAAACTGTTTTAT.

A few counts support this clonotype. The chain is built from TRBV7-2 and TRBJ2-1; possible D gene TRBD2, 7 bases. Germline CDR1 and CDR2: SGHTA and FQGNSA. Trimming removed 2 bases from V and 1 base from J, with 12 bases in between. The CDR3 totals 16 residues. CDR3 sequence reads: CASSLSGGASYNEQFF. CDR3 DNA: TGTGCCAGCAGCTTAAGTGGGGGGGCTTCCTACAATGAGCAGTTCTTC.

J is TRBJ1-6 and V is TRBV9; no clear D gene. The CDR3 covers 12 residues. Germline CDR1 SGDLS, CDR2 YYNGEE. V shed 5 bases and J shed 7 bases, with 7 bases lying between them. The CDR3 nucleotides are TGTGCCAGCAGGGGAGGGAATTCACCCCTCCACTTT. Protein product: CASRGGNSPLHF.